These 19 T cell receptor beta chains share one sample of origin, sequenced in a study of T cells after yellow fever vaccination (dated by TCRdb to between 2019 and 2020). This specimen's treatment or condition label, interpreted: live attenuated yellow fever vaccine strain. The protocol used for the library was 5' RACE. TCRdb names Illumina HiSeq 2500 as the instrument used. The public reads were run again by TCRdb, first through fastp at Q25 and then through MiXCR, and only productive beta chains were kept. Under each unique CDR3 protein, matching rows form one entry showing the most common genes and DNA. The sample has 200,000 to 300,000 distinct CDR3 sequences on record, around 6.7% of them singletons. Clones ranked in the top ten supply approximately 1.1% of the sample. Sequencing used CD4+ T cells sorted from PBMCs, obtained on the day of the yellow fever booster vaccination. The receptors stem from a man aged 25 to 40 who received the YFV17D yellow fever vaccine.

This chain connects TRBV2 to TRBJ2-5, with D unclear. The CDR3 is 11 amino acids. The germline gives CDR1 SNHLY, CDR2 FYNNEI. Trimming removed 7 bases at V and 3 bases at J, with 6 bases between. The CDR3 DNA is TGTGCCAGCAATGGGGAAGAGACCCAGTACTTC. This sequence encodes CASNGEETQYF.

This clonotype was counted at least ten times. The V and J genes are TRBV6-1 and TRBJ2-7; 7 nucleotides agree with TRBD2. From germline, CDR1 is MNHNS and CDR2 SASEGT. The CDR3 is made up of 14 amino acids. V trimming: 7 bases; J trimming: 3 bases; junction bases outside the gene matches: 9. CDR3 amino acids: CASKSQRGYYEQYF. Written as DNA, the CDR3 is TGTGCCAGCAAATCACAGCGGGGTTACTACGAGCAGTACTTC.

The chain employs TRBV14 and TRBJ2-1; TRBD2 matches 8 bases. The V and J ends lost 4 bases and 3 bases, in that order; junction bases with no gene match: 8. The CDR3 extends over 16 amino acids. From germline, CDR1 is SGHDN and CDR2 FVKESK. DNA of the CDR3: TGTGCCAGCAGCCGTCCTTTGAGCGGGGGCTACAATGAGCAGTTCTTC. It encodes CASSRPLSGGYNEQFF.

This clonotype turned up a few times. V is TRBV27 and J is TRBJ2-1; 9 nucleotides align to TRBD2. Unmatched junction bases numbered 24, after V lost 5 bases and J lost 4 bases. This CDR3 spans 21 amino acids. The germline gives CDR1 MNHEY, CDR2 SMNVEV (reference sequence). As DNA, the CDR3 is TGTGCCAGCAGTACCCTGCGGTCGCAGCGCGGGAGGGCCCCCCTTTACAATGAGCAGTTCTTC. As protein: CASSTLRSQRGRAPLYNEQFF.

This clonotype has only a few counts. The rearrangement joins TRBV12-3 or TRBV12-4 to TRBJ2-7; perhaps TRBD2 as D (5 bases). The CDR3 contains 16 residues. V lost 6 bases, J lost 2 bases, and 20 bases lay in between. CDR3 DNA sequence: TGTGCCAGCAGCCCAAAACGGAGCGGAGGCCCCTACGAGCAGTACTTC. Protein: CASSPKRSGGPYEQYF.

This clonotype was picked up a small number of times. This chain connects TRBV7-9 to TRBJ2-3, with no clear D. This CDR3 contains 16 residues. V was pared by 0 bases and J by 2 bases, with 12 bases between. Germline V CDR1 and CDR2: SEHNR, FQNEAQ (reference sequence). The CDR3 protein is CASSLAAAAHTDTQYF. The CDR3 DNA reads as TGTGCCAGCAGCTTAGCGGCAGCAGCTCACACAGATACGCAGTATTTT.

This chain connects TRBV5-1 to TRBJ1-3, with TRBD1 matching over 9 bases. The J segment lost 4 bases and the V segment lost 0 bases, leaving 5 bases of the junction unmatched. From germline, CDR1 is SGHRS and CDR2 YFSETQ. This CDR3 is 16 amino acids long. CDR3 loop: CASSLGDRVSGNTIYF. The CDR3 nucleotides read TGCGCCAGCAGCTTGGGGGACAGGGTCTCCGGAAACACCATATATTTT.

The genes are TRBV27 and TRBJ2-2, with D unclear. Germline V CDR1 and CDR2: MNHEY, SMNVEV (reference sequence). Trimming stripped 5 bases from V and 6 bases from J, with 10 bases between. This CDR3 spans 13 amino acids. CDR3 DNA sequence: TGTGCCAGCAGTCCCTTTTTTCCCGGGGAGCTGTTTTTT. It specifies CASSPFFPGELFF.

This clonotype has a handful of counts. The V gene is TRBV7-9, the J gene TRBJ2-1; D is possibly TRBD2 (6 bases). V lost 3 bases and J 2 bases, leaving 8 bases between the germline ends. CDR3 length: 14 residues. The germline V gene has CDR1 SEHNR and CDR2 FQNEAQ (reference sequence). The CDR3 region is CASSFGGTYNEQFF. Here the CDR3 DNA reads TGTGCCAGCAGCTTTGGGGGGACCTACAATGAGCAGTTCTTC.

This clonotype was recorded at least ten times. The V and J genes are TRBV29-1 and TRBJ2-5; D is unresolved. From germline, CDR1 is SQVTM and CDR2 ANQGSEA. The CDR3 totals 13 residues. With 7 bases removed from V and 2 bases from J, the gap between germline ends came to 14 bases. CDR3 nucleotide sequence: TGCAGCGCCTCCAGAAGCCTACAAGAGACCCAGTACTTC. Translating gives CSASRSLQETQYF.

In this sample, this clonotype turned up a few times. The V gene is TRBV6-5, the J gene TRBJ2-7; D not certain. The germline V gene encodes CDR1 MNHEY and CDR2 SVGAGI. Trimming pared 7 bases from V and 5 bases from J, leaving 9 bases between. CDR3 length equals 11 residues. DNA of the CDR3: TGTGCCAGCAAGTTAGTGAACGAGCAGTACTTC. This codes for CASKLVNEQYF.

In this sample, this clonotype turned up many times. DNA of the CDR3: TGCGCCAGCAGCTTGGGGCCCTCTTTGACAGGGCTGAACACTGAAGCTTTCTTT. It is translated as CASSLGPSLTGLNTEAFF. The rearrangement uses TRBV5-1 and TRBJ1-1, with 7 bases lining up with TRBD1. Per the germline V gene, CDR1 is SGHRS and CDR2 is YFSETQ. This CDR3 comprises 18 residues. Germline trimming cut 0 bases from V and 0 bases from J; bases unmatched to any gene: 11. The full variable domain, in which reference TRBV5-1 and TRBJ1-1 provide the parts outside the CDR3, is KAGVTQTPRYLIKTRGQQVTLSCSPISGHRSVSWYQQTPGQGLQFLFEYFSETQRNKGNFPGRFSGRQFSNSRSEMNVSTLELGDSALYLCASSLGPSLTGLNTEAFFGQGTRLTVV.

The CDR3 protein is CASSPKRGMGYEQYF. For the CDR3, the DNA is TGTGCCAGCAGTCCGAAAAGGGGGATGGGGTACGAGCAGTACTTC. The rearrangement uses TRBV27 and TRBJ2-7; TRBD1 might be the D (6 bases). The length of the CDR3 is 15 residues. V was shortened by 5 bases and J by 4 bases, with 18 bases between the two germline ends. Germline V gene lookup returns CDR1 MNHEY and CDR2 SMNVEV (reference sequence).

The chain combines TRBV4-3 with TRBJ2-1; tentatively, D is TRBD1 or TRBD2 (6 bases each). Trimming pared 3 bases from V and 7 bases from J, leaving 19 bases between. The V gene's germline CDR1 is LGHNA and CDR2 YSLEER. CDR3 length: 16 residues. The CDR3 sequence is CASSQLDRGRRNEQFF. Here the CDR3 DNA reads TGCGCCAGCAGCCAGCTCGACCGGGGGCGGCGGAATGAGCAGTTCTTC.

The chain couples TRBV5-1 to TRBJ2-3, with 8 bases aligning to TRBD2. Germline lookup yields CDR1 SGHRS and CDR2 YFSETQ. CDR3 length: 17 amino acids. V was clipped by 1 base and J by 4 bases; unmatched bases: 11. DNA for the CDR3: TGCGCCAGCAGCTTGAGGCCTAGCGGGTTTGGGGCAGATACGCAGTATTTT. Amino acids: CASSLRPSGFGADTQYF.

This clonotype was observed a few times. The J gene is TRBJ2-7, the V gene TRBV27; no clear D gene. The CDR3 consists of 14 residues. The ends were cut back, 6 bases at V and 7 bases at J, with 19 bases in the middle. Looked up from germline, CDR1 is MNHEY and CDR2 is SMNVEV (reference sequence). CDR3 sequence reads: CASRLDLELGEQYF. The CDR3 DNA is TGTGCCAGCAGGCTGGACCTTGAGCTGGGGGAGCAGTACTTC.

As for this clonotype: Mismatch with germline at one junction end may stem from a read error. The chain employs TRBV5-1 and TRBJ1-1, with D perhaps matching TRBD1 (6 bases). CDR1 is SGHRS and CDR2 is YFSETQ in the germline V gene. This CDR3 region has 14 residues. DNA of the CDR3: TGCGCCAGCAGCTGGGGGCCACAGAACACTGAACCTTTCTTT. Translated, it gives CASSWGPQNTEPFF. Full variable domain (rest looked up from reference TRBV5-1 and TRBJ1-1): KAGVTQTPRYLIKTRGQQVTLSCSPISGHRSVSWYQQTPGQGLQFLFEYFSETQRNKGNFPGRFSGRQFSNSRSEMNVSTLELGDSALYLCASSWGPQNTEPFFGQGTRLTVV.

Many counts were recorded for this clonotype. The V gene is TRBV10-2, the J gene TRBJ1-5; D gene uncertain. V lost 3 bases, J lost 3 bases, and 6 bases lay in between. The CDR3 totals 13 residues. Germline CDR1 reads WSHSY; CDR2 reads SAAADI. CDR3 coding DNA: TGCGCCAGCAGTGATACAGACAATCAGCCCCAGCATTTT. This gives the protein CASSDTDNQPQHF.

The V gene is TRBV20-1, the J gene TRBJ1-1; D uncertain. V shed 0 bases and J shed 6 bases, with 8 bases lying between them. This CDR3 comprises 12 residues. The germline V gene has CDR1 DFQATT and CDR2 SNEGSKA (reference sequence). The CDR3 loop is CSAREWGAEAFF. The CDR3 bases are TGCAGTGCTAGAGAGTGGGGTGCTGAAGCTTTCTTT.